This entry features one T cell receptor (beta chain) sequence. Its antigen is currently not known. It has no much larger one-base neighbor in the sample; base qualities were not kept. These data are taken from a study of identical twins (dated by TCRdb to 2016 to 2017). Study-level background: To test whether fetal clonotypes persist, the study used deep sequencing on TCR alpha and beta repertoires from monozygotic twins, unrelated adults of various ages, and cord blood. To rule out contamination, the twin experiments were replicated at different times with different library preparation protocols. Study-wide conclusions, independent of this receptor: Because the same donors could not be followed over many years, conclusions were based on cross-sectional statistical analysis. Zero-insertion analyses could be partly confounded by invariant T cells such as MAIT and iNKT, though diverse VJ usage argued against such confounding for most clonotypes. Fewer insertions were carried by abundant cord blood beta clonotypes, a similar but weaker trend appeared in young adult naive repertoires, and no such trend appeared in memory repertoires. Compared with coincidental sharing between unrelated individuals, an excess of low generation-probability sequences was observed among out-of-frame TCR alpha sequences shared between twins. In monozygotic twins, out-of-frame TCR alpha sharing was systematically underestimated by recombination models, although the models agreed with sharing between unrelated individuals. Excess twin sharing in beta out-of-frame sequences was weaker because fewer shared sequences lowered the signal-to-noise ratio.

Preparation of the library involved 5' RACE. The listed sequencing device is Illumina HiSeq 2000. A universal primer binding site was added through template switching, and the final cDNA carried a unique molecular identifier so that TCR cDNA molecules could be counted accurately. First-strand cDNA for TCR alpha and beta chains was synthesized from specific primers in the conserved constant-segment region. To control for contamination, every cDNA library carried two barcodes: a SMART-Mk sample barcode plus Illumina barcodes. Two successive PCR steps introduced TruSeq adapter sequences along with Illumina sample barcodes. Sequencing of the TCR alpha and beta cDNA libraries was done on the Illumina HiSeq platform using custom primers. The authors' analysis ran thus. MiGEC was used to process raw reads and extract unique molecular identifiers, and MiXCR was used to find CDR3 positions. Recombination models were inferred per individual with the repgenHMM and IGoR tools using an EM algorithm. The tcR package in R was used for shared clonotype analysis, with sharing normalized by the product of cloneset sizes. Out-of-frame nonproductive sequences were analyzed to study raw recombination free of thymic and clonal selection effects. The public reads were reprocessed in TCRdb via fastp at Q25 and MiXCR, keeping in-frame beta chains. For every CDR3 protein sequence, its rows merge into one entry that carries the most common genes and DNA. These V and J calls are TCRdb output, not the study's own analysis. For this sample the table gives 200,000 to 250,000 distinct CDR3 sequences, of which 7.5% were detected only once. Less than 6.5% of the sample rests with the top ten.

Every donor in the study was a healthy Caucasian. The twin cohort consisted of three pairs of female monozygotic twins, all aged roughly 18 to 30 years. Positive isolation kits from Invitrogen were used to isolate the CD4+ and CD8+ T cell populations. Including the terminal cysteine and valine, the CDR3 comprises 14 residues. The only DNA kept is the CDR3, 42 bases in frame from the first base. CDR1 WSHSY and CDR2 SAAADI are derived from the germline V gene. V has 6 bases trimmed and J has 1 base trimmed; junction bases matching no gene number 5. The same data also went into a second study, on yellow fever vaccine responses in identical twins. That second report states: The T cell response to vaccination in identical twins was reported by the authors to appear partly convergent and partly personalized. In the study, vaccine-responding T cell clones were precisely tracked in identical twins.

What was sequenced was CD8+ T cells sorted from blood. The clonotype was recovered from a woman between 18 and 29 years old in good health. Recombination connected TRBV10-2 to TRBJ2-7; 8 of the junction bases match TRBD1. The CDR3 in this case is CASSTTGVSYEQYV. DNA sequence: TGCGCCAGCAGCACGACAGGGGTGTCCTACGAGCAGTACGTC.